This T cell receptor (beta chain) was documented in a study of T cells in Graves' hyperthyroidism and ophthalmopathy. Germline trimming cut 0 bases from V and 10 bases from J; bases unmatched to any gene: 11. The CDR3 contains 16 residues. Using RNA transcripts as the source, TCR beta CDR3 regions were amplified. A first-round RT-PCR of the TCR CDR3 used the HTBI primer set. TCRdb redid the calling of the multiplex PCR reads with MiXCR, one entry per CDR3 protein. The sample lists around 370,000 distinct CDR3 sequences, around 20% occurring once. This clonotype appeared many times. This TCR was recovered from a man between 18 and 35 years old with Graves' ophthalmopathy. The sequencing input was blood. The chain is built from TRBV12-3 or TRBV12-4 and TRBJ1-5; TRBD1 matches 8 bases. Here the CDR3 DNA reads TGTGCCAGCAGTTTAGCGCTTGGACAGGGAGGCGGACCCCAGCATTTT. Translation: CASSLALGQGGGPQHF.